This T cell receptor (beta chain) was profiled in a study of OX40 agonist ivuxolimab in advanced cancers. About the investigation overall: Ivuxolimab, which targeted the costimulatory receptor OX40 (CD134), was an agonistic, fully human IgG2 monoclonal antibody. Intravenous ivuxolimab was administered to patients every 2 weeks at six dose levels: 0.01, 0.1, 0.3, 1.5, 3 and 10 mg/kg. Of the approximately 50 dose-escalation patients, hepatocellular carcinoma was present in around 20, melanoma in some 15, renal cell carcinoma in 9 and head and neck cancer in 9. In the dose-escalation cohort, 82.7% of patients were male, and the mean age was around 60 years, with a range of about 23 to 80. Prior anti-PD-1, anti-PD-L1 or anti-CTLA-4 therapy was permitted, and checkpoint inhibitors had been received by about 36% of dose-escalation patients. Partial responses occurred in three dose-escalation patients: two with cutaneous melanoma and one with hepatocellular carcinoma. Peripheral TCRbeta sequencing aimed to test whether ivuxolimab altered TCR sequence diversity and caused clonal T-cell expansion. The monotherapy dose-escalation portion (N of about 50 patients) of the phase I ivuxolimab trial is reported in the paper. What the authors observed across the whole study: At doses from 0.1 to 3.0 mg/kg, clonal expansion was seen in both CD4+ and CD8+ blood T cells between baseline and week 6. After ivuxolimab, more expanded clones were found on average in CD8+ T cells than in CD4+ T cells. Low levels of normalized T-cell clonal expansion were also seen in some nonresponding patients. Partial responders in the 0.1-3.0 mg/kg groups had among the lowest normalized peripheral clonal expansion, especially among CD8+ T cells. Which antigens the clonally expanded peripheral T cells were specific for was not determined.

Patients with autoimmune disease history or receiving systemic immunosuppression were excluded from the trial. Peripheral blood for TCR sequencing was drawn from every dose cohort at baseline, at cycle 4 day 1 and at cycle 7 day 1. The samples were taken from a phase I, first-in-human, multicenter, open-label dose-escalation trial of ivuxolimab. The trial enrolled adults with locally advanced or metastatic head and neck squamous cell, hepatocellular, melanoma or renal cell carcinoma. Before TCR sequencing, CD4+ T cells and CD8+ T cells were sorted from peripheral blood as separate populations. For sequencing of the TCRbeta CDR3 region, genomic DNA was extracted from the sorted cells. TCRbeta CDR3 regions were sequenced using the immunoSEQ Assay. TCRdb's version of the immuneACCESS table is confined to in-frame rearrangements and falls short of the full clone set. An unresolved V gene accounts for under half of the shortfall where checked; the remainder is of unknown origin. The sample table contains tens of thousands of clones; only one count was recorded for roughly 90% of them. The top ten clonotypes cover over 9.5% of the sample.

The CDR3 starts with the cysteine, ends with the phenylalanine, and has 12 residues. The retained sequence is limited to the CDR3, 36 bases, with the frame set at the first base. Via the germline V gene, CDR1 is MDHEN and CDR2 SYDVKM. V gives up 5 bases and J gives up 4 bases, and the segment between their germline ends measures 9 bases. Details on this clone: Its antigen specificity is not known. Qualities for individual bases were not recorded, and no much larger clone is one base off.

This clonotype originated in an adult with an advanced solid tumor such as melanoma, head and neck, liver or kidney cancer. The starting material was CD4+ or CD8+ T cells sorted from blood, obtained in a trial of the OX40 agonist ivuxolimab. Rearrangement joined TRBV28 to TRBJ2-7; the D gene identity is not certain. CDR3 loop: CASSGSRYEQYF. The base sequence is TGTGCCAGCAGTGGGTCAAGGTACGAGCAGTACTTC.